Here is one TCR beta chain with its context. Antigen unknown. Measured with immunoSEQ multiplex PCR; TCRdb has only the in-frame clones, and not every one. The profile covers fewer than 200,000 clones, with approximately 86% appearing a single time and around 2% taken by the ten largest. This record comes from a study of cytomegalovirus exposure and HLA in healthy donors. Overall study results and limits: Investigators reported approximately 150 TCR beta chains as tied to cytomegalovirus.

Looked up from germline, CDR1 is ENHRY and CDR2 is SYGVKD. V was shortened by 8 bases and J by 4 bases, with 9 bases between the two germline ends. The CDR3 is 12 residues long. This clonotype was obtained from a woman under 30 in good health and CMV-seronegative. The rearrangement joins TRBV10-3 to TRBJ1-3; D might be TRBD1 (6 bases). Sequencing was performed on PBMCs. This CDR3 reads CAIPGEGNTIYF. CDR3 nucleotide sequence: TGTGCCATCCCAGGGGAAGGAAACACCATATATTTT.